These T cell receptor beta chains were read from a single sample in a study of T cells in Graves' hyperthyroidism and ophthalmopathy. TCRdb used MiXCR to reprocess the multiplex PCR reads, holding one entry per CDR3 protein. The data show about 340,000 distinct CDR3 sequences, 15% to 20% seen once. Sequences were obtained from blood. All receptors derive from a woman aged 45-65 years with Graves' hyperthyroidism. CDR3s include the opening cysteine and the closing phenylalanine or tryptophan. The order of the fields is V gene, J gene, clone size, D gene, CDR3 protein, CDR3 DNA. A D gene is named only where the DNA matches it firmly. A clone size is listed for some rows: how often the clone was seen (once, few, many), or a class if it is expanded.

v_gene: TRBV12-3/TRBV12-4
j_gene: TRBJ2-1
abundance: -
d_gene: TRBD2
CDR3aa: CASSSLAGGLYNEQFF
CDR3nt: TGTGCCAGCAGTTCACTAGCGGGGGGGCTCTACAATGAGCAGTTCTTC

v_gene: TRBV27
j_gene: TRBJ1-1
abundance: few
d_gene: -
CDR3aa: CASSPRVGTVEAFF
CDR3nt: TGTGCCAGCAGTCCAAGGGTGGGGACGGTTGAAGCTTTCTTT

v_gene: TRBV10-3
j_gene: TRBJ2-5
abundance: -
d_gene: -
CDR3aa: CAISGGHQGTQYF
CDR3nt: TGTGCCATCAGTGGGGGACACCAAGGGACCCAGTACTTC

v_gene: TRBV5-1
j_gene: TRBJ2-1
abundance: many
d_gene: -
CDR3aa: CASSLGSPGNEQFF
CDR3nt: TGCGCCAGCAGCTTGGGGTCTCCGGGCAATGAGCAGTTCTTC

v_gene: TRBV11-2
j_gene: TRBJ2-5
abundance: many
d_gene: TRBD1
CDR3aa: CASSLVEVDRAFGETQYF
CDR3nt: TGTGCCAGCAGCTTAGTTGAGGTCGACAGGGCCTTTGGAGAGACCCAGTACTTC

v_gene: TRBV11-2
j_gene: TRBJ2-6
abundance: many
d_gene: TRBD1
CDR3aa: CASSPGGQGSSGANVLTF
CDR3nt: TGTGCCAGCAGCCCAGGCGGACAGGGTTCCTCTGGGGCCAACGTCCTGACTTTC

v_gene: TRBV28
j_gene: TRBJ2-7
abundance: -
d_gene: -
CDR3aa: CASSTTDSSPLYEQYF
CDR3nt: TGTGCCAGCAGCACGACAGACAGTTCTCCACTCTACGAGCAGTACTTC

v_gene: TRBV5-1
j_gene: TRBJ2-3
abundance: many
d_gene: -
CDR3aa: CASSLEKMRDLSLTLTDTQYF
CDR3nt: TGCGCCAGCAGCTTGGAGAAGATGCGGGACCTCTCACTCACCCTCACAGATACGCAGTATTTT

v_gene: TRBV3-1
j_gene: TRBJ2-1
abundance: many
d_gene: -
CDR3aa: CASSQDTVRYNEQFF
CDR3nt: TGTGCCAGCAGCCAAGACACGGTTCGGTACAATGAGCAGTTCTTC

v_gene: TRBV18
j_gene: TRBJ1-5
abundance: few
d_gene: TRBD1
CDR3aa: CASSGTGKDQPQHF
CDR3nt: TGTGCCAGCTCAGGGACAGGGAAGGATCAGCCCCAGCATTTT

v_gene: TRBV20-1
j_gene: TRBJ2-3
abundance: -
d_gene: TRBD2
CDR3aa: CSASDLKRESTDTQYF
CDR3nt: TGCAGTGCTTCAGACCTTAAGCGGGAGAGCACAGATACGCAGTATTTT

v_gene: TRBV5-1
j_gene: TRBJ2-5
abundance: many
d_gene: -
CDR3aa: CASSLAIQREETQYF
CDR3nt: TGCGCCAGCAGCTTGGCTATCCAGAGGGAAGAGACCCAGTACTTC

v_gene: TRBV7-9
j_gene: TRBJ1-5
abundance: few
d_gene: -
CDR3aa: CASSFSGNSYSNQPQHF
CDR3nt: TGTGCCAGCAGCTTCTCGGGGAACTCATATAGCAATCAGCCCCAGCATTTT

v_gene: TRBV20-1
j_gene: TRBJ2-3
abundance: -
d_gene: -
CDR3aa: CSARRTGPTDTQYF
CDR3nt: TGCAGTGCTAGGCGGACTGGGCCCACAGATACGCAGTATTTT

v_gene: TRBV5-1
j_gene: TRBJ1-4
abundance: -
d_gene: -
CDR3aa: CASSLANNQGKLFF
CDR3nt: TGCGCCAGCAGCTTGGCCAATAACCAGGGAAAACTGTTTTTT

v_gene: TRBV19
j_gene: TRBJ2-7
abundance: -
d_gene: TRBD2
CDR3aa: CASSTGLADGYEQYF
CDR3nt: TGTGCCAGTAGTACCGGACTAGCAGATGGCTACGAGCAGTACTTC